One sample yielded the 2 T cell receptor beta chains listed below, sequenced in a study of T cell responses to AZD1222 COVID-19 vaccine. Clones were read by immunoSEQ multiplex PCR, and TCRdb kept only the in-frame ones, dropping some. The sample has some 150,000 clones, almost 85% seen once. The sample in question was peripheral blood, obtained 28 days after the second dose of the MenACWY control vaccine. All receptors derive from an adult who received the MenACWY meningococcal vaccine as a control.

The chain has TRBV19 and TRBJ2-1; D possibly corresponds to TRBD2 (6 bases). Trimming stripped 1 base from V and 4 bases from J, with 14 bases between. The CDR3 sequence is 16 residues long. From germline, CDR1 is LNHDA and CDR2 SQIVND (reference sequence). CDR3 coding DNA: TGTGCCAGTAGTATAGGATGGGTGGGGGGTTACAATGAGCAGTTCTTC. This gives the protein CASSIGWVGGYNEQFF. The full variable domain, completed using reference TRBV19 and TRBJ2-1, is DGGITQSPKYLFRKEGQNVTLSCEQNLNHDAMYWYRQDPGQGLRLIYYSQIVNDFQKGDIAEGYSVSREKKESFPLTVTSAQKNPTAFYLCASSIGWVGGYNEQFFGPGTRLTVL.

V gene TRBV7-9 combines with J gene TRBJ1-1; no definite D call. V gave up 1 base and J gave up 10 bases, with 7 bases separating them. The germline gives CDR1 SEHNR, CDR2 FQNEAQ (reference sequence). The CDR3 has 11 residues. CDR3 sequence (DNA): TGTGCCAGCAGCTTAGGACTTGGAGCTTTCTTT. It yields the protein CASSLGLGAFF.